These 12 T cell receptor beta chains were all obtained from the same sample, sequenced in a study of identical twins. TCRdb independently ran MiXCR on the 5' RACE reads; one entry per CDR3 protein. The profile shows 400,000 to 550,000 distinct CDR3 sequences, approximately 22% of them singletons. The sample was also reused in another study, on T cells expressing NK-cell markers.

The sequenced sample was CD4+ T cells sorted from blood. The receptors here all came from a woman between 18 and 30 years old in good health.

Only a few counts were recorded for this clonotype. The chain joins TRBV5-1 to TRBJ2-1, with D perhaps TRBD1 or TRBD2 (5 bases each). Germline CDR1 reads SGHRS; CDR2 reads YFSETQ. This CDR3 contains 17 residues. The ends were cut back, 4 bases at V and 0 bases at J, with 17 bases in the middle. The CDR3 loop is CASSPPVFGTSYNEQFF. The CDR3 DNA sequence: TGCGCCAGCAGCCCCCCCGTATTCGGGACCTCCTACAATGAGCAGTTCTTC. The full variable domain, with the rest looked up from reference TRBV5-1 and TRBJ2-1, is KAGVTQTPRYLIKTRGQQVTLSCSPISGHRSVSWYQQTPGQGLQFLFEYFSETQRNKGNFPGRFSGRQFSNSRSEMNVSTLELGDSALYLCASSPPVFGTSYNEQFFGPGTRLTVL.

V and J are TRBV5-1 and TRBJ2-3; no reliable D call. Per the germline V gene, CDR1 is SGHRS and CDR2 is YFSETQ. The CDR3 extends over 13 amino acids. The V gene lost 6 bases and the J gene lost 1 base, with 9 bases spanning the gap. CDR3 in DNA: TGCGCCAGCACGAACCAGGGCACAGATACGCAGTATTTT. Its translation is CASTNQGTDTQYF.

The J gene is TRBJ1-1, the V gene TRBV20-1; TRBD1 might be the D (6 bases). This CDR3 is 12 amino acids long. V was shortened by 6 bases and J by 7 bases, with 15 bases between the two germline ends. The germline gives CDR1 DFQATT, CDR2 SNEGSKA (reference sequence). The CDR3 region is CSARTDSLEAFF. The CDR3 DNA follows: TGCAGTGCGAGGACGGACAGTCTTGAAGCTTTCTTT.

The chain uses TRBV10-3 and TRBJ2-1; 12 bases line up with TRBD2. This CDR3 contains 15 residues. V shed 6 bases and J 10 bases; nucleotides not matched to a gene: 10. Germline CDR1 reads ENHRY; CDR2 reads SYGVKD. CDR3 in amino acids: CAISPASGGAGEQFF. CDR3 nucleotides: TGTGCCATCAGCCCGGCTAGCGGGGGGGCCGGGGAGCAGTTCTTC.

The chain couples TRBV3-1 to TRBJ2-1; D not certain. V lost 6 bases and J 4 bases, leaving 16 bases between the germline ends. CDR3 length equals 15 residues. The V gene's germline CDR1 is LGHDT and CDR2 YNNKEL (reference sequence). CDR3: CASSRRRSPYNEQFF. CDR3 coding DNA: TGTGCCAGCAGTCGTAGAAGGAGTCCTTACAATGAGCAGTTCTTC.

This clonotype was seen a few times. The genes are TRBV10-3 and TRBJ2-1, with 7 positions matching TRBD1. V trimming: 3 bases; J trimming: 3 bases; junction bases outside the gene matches: 5. The CDR3 has 15 amino acids. Germline lookup yields CDR1 ENHRY and CDR2 SYGVKD. CDR3 DNA sequence: TGTGCCATCAGTGATCGCCGGGACAGCTACAATGAGCAGTTCTTC. Residues: CAISDRRDSYNEQFF.

The chain uses TRBV6-2 or TRBV6-3 and TRBJ2-6, with 8 bases fitting TRBD1. Germline CDR1 MNHEY, CDR2 SVGEGT. This CDR3 comprises 18 residues. V shed 0 bases and J 2 bases; nucleotides not matched to a gene: 6. CDR3 in amino acids: CASSYSTGVLAGANVLTF. In nucleotides, the CDR3 is TGTGCCAGCAGTTACTCGACAGGGGTATTGGCTGGGGCCAACGTCCTGACTTTC.

This clonotype was observed a few times. This sequence joins TRBV21-1 and TRBJ2-6. TRBV21-1 is a documented pseudogene. The CDR3 is 16 residues long. The CDR3 sequence is CASSKENLTGANVLTF. The CDR3 nucleotides read TGTGCCAGCAGCAAAGAGAACCTCACAGGGGCCAACGTCCTGACTTTC.

This clonotype was counted only a few times. The chain links TRBV5-1 to TRBJ2-3, with D maybe TRBD1 (5 bases). With 3 bases removed from V and 6 bases from J, the gap between germline ends came to 23 bases. In germline, CDR1 is SGHRS, CDR2 YFSETQ. There are 17 residues in the CDR3. The CDR3 region is CASSSSNRQLRSDTQYF. The CDR3 region has the DNA TGCGCCAGCAGCTCCTCCAACCGACAGCTACGTTCGGATACGCAGTATTTT.

This clonotype was seen a single time. The V gene is TRBV27, the J gene TRBJ2-2, with 7 bases identical to TRBD1. J lost 8 bases, V lost 7 bases, and 13 bases had no gene match. CDR1 and CDR2 from the germline V gene are MNHEY and SMNVEV (reference sequence). The CDR3 covers 15 residues. The CDR3 DNA follows: TGTGCCAGCACCACAATCCTGGACAGGAAGGGGGAGCTGTTTTTT. Encoded protein: CASTTILDRKGELFF.

This clonotype was picked up many times. The CDR3 DNA reads TGTGCCAGCAGTTGGGGACGCAGGGACCGGTCTTACGAGCAGTACTTC. Amino acids: CASSWGRRDRSYEQYF. The chain is built from TRBV12-3 or TRBV12-4 and TRBJ2-7; D is possibly TRBD1 or TRBD2 (5 bases each). The ends were cut back, 4 bases at V and 4 bases at J, with 20 bases in the middle. The CDR3 contains 16 residues.

This clonotype was seen a few times. This chain uses TRBV29-1 with TRBJ2-5, with 7 bases identical to TRBD2. The length of the CDR3 is 11 residues. Per germline, CDR1 SQVTM and CDR2 ANQGSEA. V gave up 7 bases and J gave up 4 bases; unmatched junction bases: 3. The CDR3 protein is CSGGSRETQYF. The DNA of the CDR3 is TGCAGCGGCGGGAGTAGAGAGACCCAGTACTTC. The full variable domain, rest sourced from reference TRBV29-1 and TRBJ2-5, is SAVISQKPSRDICQRGTSLTIQCQVDSQVTMMFWYRQQPGQSLTLIATANQGSEATYESGFVIDKFPISRPNLTFSTLTVSNMSPEDSSIYLCSGGSRETQYFGPGTRLLVL.